This TCR beta chain stems from a study of graft-versus-host responses after intestinal transplantation (dated by TCRdb to the early 2020s). About the study as a whole: The transplants that recipients got were multivisceral, liver-intestinal, or isolated intestinal. All recipients received anti-thymocyte globulin induction followed by maintenance tacrolimus and steroids for approximately 3 years. Graft-versus-host and host-versus-graft alloreactive T cell clones were tracked in the graft, circulation and bone marrow after intestinal transplantation using bulk TCR-beta CDR3 sequencing. Alloreactive clones were identified by sequencing pre-transplant mixed lymphocyte reaction products and comparing them with unstimulated pre-transplant donor and recipient T cells. The cohort enrolled around 23 intestinal transplant recipients including one retransplant, and 3 patients lacking pretransplant specimens were excluded. Donor T cell macrochimerism was defined as a peak of at least 4% donor T cells among recipient peripheral blood mononuclear cells. Rather than being sequenced by the commercial service, samples from a few later patients were sequenced in-house on an Illumina MiSeq and processed with MiXCR. General study outcomes and caveats: Early after transplant, peak levels of circulating GvH clones were associated with declines in HvG clones. GvH clones turned up in recipient bone marrow, with some appearing earlier in ileal mucosa or blood, a pattern consistent with an intestinal mucosal origin. In patients with donor T cell macrochimerism, the allografts had high GvH to HvG T cell clonal ratios. The conclusions were limited by the relatively low number and heterogeneity of the intestinal transplant patients.

Comment on this clone: Its antigen is not yet known. Base quality data are lacking; no much larger clone is found one base away.

Its CDR3 holds 12 amino acids, cysteine through phenylalanine. Only CDR3 DNA remains: 36 bases, in frame from the first base. CDR1 and CDR2 (MGHRA, YSYEKL) derive from the germline V gene. The germline V end is reduced by 8 bases and the J end by 6 bases; junction bases left unmatched: 3. The sample's time point label, decoded: cells obtained before transplantation from donor or recipient. CD3+CD4+ and CD3+CD8+ populations were FACS-sorted from unstimulated pre-transplant donor and recipient cells taken from spleen or lymph nodes. Preparation of the library involved the immunoSEQ multiplex PCR assay. For most patients, genomic DNA was isolated with the Qiagen DNeasy Blood and Tissue Kit and shipped frozen to Adaptive Biotechnologies for TCR sequencing. High-throughput TCR-beta CDR3 sequencing of genomic DNA from most patients was performed by Adaptive Biotechnologies. Processing in the source paper ran as follows. Adaptive's ImmunoSEQ software supplied the TCR sequencing data for 18 patients, while MiXCR and VDJtools were used to process a few other patients. CD4 versus CD8 sorting errors were corrected by removing sequences found in both subsets at a frequency ratio below 5:1. CDR3 nucleotide sequences shared between donor and recipient were removed because their origin could not be assigned. To count as alloreactive, a clone needed at least 2-fold expansion over unstimulated cells and a minimum CFSE-low frequency of 0.002% (template counts) or 0.001% (read counts). Clones were considered mappable if detected in sequenced pre-transplant spleen, lymph node, or MLR CFSE-low populations of the donor or recipient. Cumulative frequency of alloreactive clones was calculated as a percentage of all sequences weighted by copy number. This immuneACCESS table, as held by TCRdb, lists in-frame sequences with V and J called but not all clones. Of the missing ones, under half trace to an unresolved V gene in checked studies; the others have no known cause. The D gene and trimming were derived from the DNA, and the V and J assignments and clone size from that table. The sample table records approximately 120,000 clones; roughly 92% of these occur just once. The biggest ten clones account for over 0.15% of the sample.

The receptor was isolated from a human donor who received an intestinal transplant. The rearranged segments are TRBV4-1 and TRBJ1-5; 8 bases in between match TRBD1. The sequences come from unstimulated CD4+ T cells sorted from spleen or lymph node cells, collected before intestinal transplant. This receptor has the CDR3 CASGQGGQPQHF. The nucleotide sequence is given as TGCGCCAGCGGACAGGGAGGTCAGCCCCAGCATTTT.